One sample yielded the 29 T cell receptor beta chains listed below, sequenced in a study of cytomegalovirus exposure and HLA in healthy donors. In the PCR, 60 Vbeta and 13 Jbeta primers were used. The table came from immunoSEQ multiplex PCR; TCRdb's copy has only in-frame clones and leaves some out. Of 150,000 to 200,000 clones listed, about four fifths were seen once; the top ten hold about 1.7%. The sample was PBMCs. These receptors all come from a woman under 30 in good health and CMV-seronegative.

This clone was counted a few times. The rearrangement links TRBV19 to TRBJ2-5; tentatively, D is TRBD1 (5 bases). CDR3 size: 14 residues. Trimming left V 1 base short and J 3 bases short, with 9 bases between. Germline assignment: CDR1 LNHDA and CDR2 SQIVND (reference sequence). The CDR3 DNA sequence: TGTGCCAGTAGTATAGGGGGCAGGGAAGAGACCCAGTACTTC. Its translation is CASSIGGREETQYF.

This clone turned up a few times. CDR3 loop: CASSYVPQGIRNEQFF. Here the CDR3 DNA reads TGCGCCAGCAGCTACGTACCGCAGGGGATTCGCAATGAGCAGTTCTTC. The gene calls are TRBV4-1 and TRBJ2-1, with a tentative D call TRBD1 (6 bases). From germline, CDR1 is MGHRA and CDR2 YSYEKL. The CDR3 is 16 amino acids. The V and J ends lost 5 bases and 6 bases respectively, with 20 bases between them.

This sequence joins TRBV7-9 and TRBJ1-2, with D unresolved. V lost 6 bases and J lost 8, with 16 bases in between. The CDR3 sequence is 13 residues long. Germline lookup yields CDR1 SEHNR and CDR2 FQNEAQ (reference sequence). CDR3 region: CASRGGGLGGYTF. The CDR3 DNA follows: TGTGCCAGCAGAGGTGGAGGGCTAGGAGGCTACACCTTC. The full variable domain, completed using reference TRBV7-9 and TRBJ1-2, is DTGVSQNPRHKITKRGQNVTFRCDPISEHNRLYWYRQTLGQGPEFLTYFQNEAQLEKSRLLSDRFSAERPKGSFSTLEIQRTEQGDSAMYLCASRGGGLGGYTFGSGTRLTVV.

CDR3 region: CASSLAGLINEQFF. In nucleotides, the CDR3 is TGTGCCAGCAGTTTAGCGGGCCTAATAAATGAGCAGTTCTTC. The V call is TRBV28, the J call TRBJ2-1; tentatively, D is TRBD2 (5 bases). Trimming left V 2 bases short and J 7 bases short, with 12 bases between. The germline V gene encodes CDR1 MDHEN and CDR2 SYDVKM. CDR3 size: 14 residues.

The rearrangement links TRBV7-9 to TRBJ1-3; a weak D match, TRBD1 (6 bases). The CDR3 loop spans 15 amino acids. Germline CDR1 reads SEHNR; CDR2 reads FQNEAQ (reference sequence). The V end lost 1 base, the J end lost 4 bases, and 11 bases lay between the germline ends. The CDR3 protein is CASSLEAGAGNTIYF. The CDR3 DNA reads as TGTGCCAGCAGCTTAGAGGCAGGGGCGGGAAACACCATATATTTT.

With respect to this clone: Additional DNA sequences in this sample encode the identical CDR3. The J gene is TRBJ2-5, the V gene TRBV5-1; D is possibly TRBD2 (5 bases). The CDR3 is made up of 15 amino acids. V was clipped by 0 bases and J by 1 base, with 10 bases between them. Per the germline V gene, CDR1 is SGHRS and CDR2 is YFSETQ. CDR3 nucleotide sequence: TGCGCCAGCAGCTTGGGGTCCAGCGGCCAAGAGACCCAGTACTTC. Protein sequence: CASSLGSSGQETQYF.

The rearrangement uses TRBV28 and TRBJ1-2; 8 nucleotides agree with TRBD1. V shed 7 bases, J shed 4 bases, and the junction held 8 bases outside the gene matches. The length of the CDR3 is 14 residues. CDR1 is MDHEN, CDR2 SYDVKM, per germline. CDR3 residues: CASTPRDRFYGYTF. The CDR3 coding sequence is TGTGCCAGCACGCCCCGGGACAGGTTCTATGGCTACACCTTC.

This clone was counted only a few times. The rearrangement links TRBV5-4 to TRBJ2-7; a weak D match, TRBD2 (5 bases). CDR1 is SGHNT and CDR2 is YYREEE in the germline V gene (reference sequence). The germline V and J ends were trimmed by 0 bases and 2 bases, with 9 bases remaining between them. This CDR3 region has 14 residues. In DNA form, the CDR3 reads TGTGCCAGCAGCTTGGAAGGGAGCCCCTACGAGCAGTACGTC. This sequence encodes CASSLEGSPYEQYV.

In this sample, this clone turned up once. This chain uses TRBV14 with TRBJ2-7; 7 bases align to TRBD1. Germline V gene lookup returns CDR1 SGHDN and CDR2 FVKESK. Unmatched junction bases numbered 8, after V lost 6 bases and J lost 3 bases. CDR3 length: 14 residues. CDR3 DNA sequence: TGTGCCAGCAGTTTGAGACAGGGAGACTACGAGCAGTACGTC. It encodes CASSLRQGDYEQYV.

The chain joins TRBV30 to TRBJ1-1; D is uncertain. CDR1 and CDR2 (germline): GTSNPN, SVGIG (reference sequence). V was trimmed by 2 bases and J by 4 bases, leaving 14 bases between them. The CDR3 runs 14 residues. The CDR3 spells CAWSSGGGATEAFF. The CDR3 region has the DNA TGTGCCTGGAGTAGCGGCGGAGGCGCCACTGAAGCTTTCTTT.

The rearrangement links TRBV27 to TRBJ2-2; 10 bases line up with TRBD2. Per germline, CDR1 MNHEY and CDR2 SMNVEV (reference sequence). The J segment lost 6 bases and the V segment lost 3 bases, leaving 13 bases of the junction unmatched. The CDR3 is made up of 18 amino acids. CDR3 nucleotide sequence: TGTGCCAGCAGTTTTCGGCTAGCGGGAGATTCTAAGGCCGGGGAGCTGTTTTTT. Translating it yields CASSFRLAGDSKAGELFF.

The chain carries TRBV27 and TRBJ1-2, with 9 bases that match TRBD1. This CDR3 is built from 13 residues. Germline CDR1 is MNHEY and CDR2 is SMNVEV (reference sequence). Unmatched junction bases numbered 3, after V lost 6 bases and J lost 4 bases. The CDR3 loop reads CASRDRGSYGYTF. CDR3 in DNA: TGTGCCAGCAGGGACAGGGGCAGCTATGGCTACACCTTC.

For this clone: This sample includes further DNA sequences coding for the same CDR3. The V and J genes are TRBV29-1 and TRBJ2-6; weak D call: TRBD1 (6 bases). The CDR3 contains 20 residues. The V gene lost 6 bases and the J gene lost 1 base, with 28 bases spanning the gap. Germline V gene sequence: CDR1 SQVTM, CDR2 ANQGSEA. The CDR3 DNA is TGCAGCGTACCCGACAGGCCGATCCACCTCCCCAGTTCTGGGGCCAACGTCCTGACTTTC. Its translation is CSVPDRPIHLPSSGANVLTF.

The chain combines TRBV4-2 with TRBJ2-7; D is undetermined. With 0 bases removed from V and 0 bases from J, the gap between germline ends came to 9 bases. The germline CDR1 and CDR2 sequences are LGHNA and YNFKEQ. The CDR3 covers 15 residues. The CDR3 DNA follows: TGTGCCAGCAGCCAAGAGCACCGGAGCTCCTACGAGCAGTACTTC. Its protein product is CASSQEHRSSYEQYF.

The chain links TRBV25-1 to TRBJ2-3; D is perhaps TRBD2 (6 bases). V was pared by 7 bases and J by 0 bases, with 23 bases between. The CDR3 runs to 18 residues. Germline lookup yields CDR1 MGHDK and CDR2 SYGVNS. The chain's CDR3 is CASTPVYGSPSSTDTQYF. Here the CDR3 DNA reads TGTGCCAGCACCCCGGTCTACGGGAGCCCCTCTAGCACAGATACGCAGTATTTT.

The V gene is TRBV19, the J gene TRBJ2-1; 9 positions agree with TRBD2. Trimming at V came to 1 base and at J to 8 bases, leaving 9 bases not matched to a gene. Germline-derived CDR1 and CDR2 are LNHDA and SQIVND (reference sequence). This CDR3 is 16 amino acids long. CDR3 amino acids: CASSIGRASGKDEQFF. In nucleotides, the CDR3 is TGTGCCAGTAGTATAGGTCGGGCTAGCGGGAAAGATGAGCAGTTCTTC.

In its sample, this clone was seen a few times. The sample carries other DNA sequences with the same CDR3. This chain uses TRBV6-5 with TRBJ1-2; no clear D gene. This CDR3 has 15 amino acids. Germline CDR1 reads MNHEY; CDR2 reads SVGAGI. With 0 bases removed from V and 4 bases from J, the gap between germline ends came to 12 bases. This chain's CDR3 is CASSYSAGSPYGYTF. CDR3 DNA sequence: TGTGCCAGCAGTTACTCTGCGGGGAGTCCCTATGGCTACACCTTC.

This clone came up once. V gene TRBV7-9 combines with J gene TRBJ2-7; 11 bases line up with TRBD2. This CDR3 is 15 amino acids long. Germline V gives CDR1 SEHNR, CDR2 FQNEAQ (reference sequence). The J segment lost 6 bases and the V segment lost 3 bases, leaving 7 bases of the junction unmatched. The CDR3 sequence: CASSFFTSGSFEQYF. CDR3 coding DNA: TGTGCCAGCAGCTTTTTTACTAGCGGGAGTTTCGAGCAGTACTTC.

The rearrangement uses TRBV4-3 and TRBJ2-3, with 7 bases lining up with TRBD2. This CDR3 comprises 15 residues. Germline values: CDR1 LGHNA, CDR2 YSLEER. Losses at the gene ends were 0 bases for V and 7 bases for J; bases not matched to a gene: 7. CDR3 nucleotide sequence: TGCGCCAGCAGCCAAGAAAGCGGGAATCGGAATACGCAGTATTTT. Translating it yields CASSQESGNRNTQYF.

This clone came up once. This chain connects TRBV7-9 to TRBJ1-2; the D gene is possibly TRBD1 (5 bases). The germline gives CDR1 SEHNR, CDR2 FQNEAQ (reference sequence). This CDR3 region has 12 residues. Trimming stripped 11 bases from V and 8 bases from J, with 18 bases between. The DNA of the CDR3 is TGTGCCGCCAGCTCGGAGGGGAGAGGCTACACCTTC. Protein sequence: CAASSEGRGYTF.

The V call is TRBV9, the J call TRBJ2-1; TRBD2 agrees at 7 bases. Germline values: CDR1 SGDLS, CDR2 YYNGEE. The V segment lost 3 bases and the J segment 9 bases; nucleotides outside the gene matches: 15. This CDR3 has 16 residues. CDR3 protein: CASSDMGGRAGGEQFF. CDR3 nucleotide sequence: TGTGCCAGCAGCGATATGGGGGGGAGGGCCGGGGGTGAGCAGTTCTTC.

The genes are TRBV13 and TRBJ2-2; 9 bases map to TRBD2. Per germline, CDR1 PRHDT and CDR2 FYEKMQ (reference sequence). The CDR3 is made up of 18 amino acids. With V trimmed by 3 bases and J by 0 bases, 8 bases remained unmatched. CDR3 DNA sequence: TGTGCCAGCAGCTTCCTGACTAGCGGTAGCGCGAACACCGGGGAGCTGTTTTTT. Translation gives CASSFLTSGSANTGELFF.

V usage is TRBV27 and J usage is TRBJ2-3; 8 bases are shared with TRBD1. This CDR3 region has 14 residues. The V gene's germline CDR1 is MNHEY and CDR2 SMNVEV (reference sequence). V was pared by 3 bases and J by 8 bases, with 7 bases of the junction left unmatched. The CDR3 nucleotides read TGTGCCAGCAGTTTCCAGGGGGCGGTGCGTACGCAGTATTTT. It encodes CASSFQGAVRTQYF.

The gene calls are TRBV5-6 and TRBJ2-5; possibly TRBD2 for D (6 bases). With the DNA end fitting TRBJ2-7 better, the J assignment may be wrong. Germline V gene sequence: CDR1 SGHDT, CDR2 YYEEEE. This CDR3 spans 15 amino acids. CDR3 nucleotides: TGTGCCAGCAGCTTGGGGGACTCTCCGTCCTACGAGCAGTACTTC. This encodes CASSLGDSPSYEQYF.

CDR3 sequence (DNA): TGTGCCATCAGTGAGGGACTTAGCTCCTACGAGCAGTACTTC. This codes for CAISEGLSSYEQYF. The V and J genes are TRBV10-3 and TRBJ2-7; tentatively, D is TRBD2 (5 bases). Trimming took 2 bases from V and 0 from J, leaving 8 bases between them. Germline CDR1 and CDR2: ENHRY and SYGVKD. CDR3 length: 14 amino acids.

V and J are TRBV18 and TRBJ1-2; D is uncertain. Deletions cut 6 bases from V and 7 bases from J, with 18 bases between. The germline CDR1 and CDR2 sequences are KGHSH and LQKENI. The CDR3 covers 14 residues. This chain's CDR3 is CASSTSGEEVGYTF. The DNA for the CDR3 is TGTGCCAGCTCCACCAGTGGGGAGGAGGTTGGCTACACCTTC.

CDR3 nucleotides: TGTGCCAGCAGTTCCGGACTAGGTGGTTACAATGAGCAGTTCTTC. It yields the protein CASSSGLGGYNEQFF. V and J are TRBV27 and TRBJ2-1, with 7 bases aligning to TRBD2. The germline gives CDR1 MNHEY, CDR2 SMNVEV (reference sequence). This CDR3 contains 15 residues. V lost 4 bases and J lost 4; bases outside the gene matches: 7.

This chain uses TRBV28 with TRBJ2-7, with a tentative D call TRBD1 (6 bases). The germline V and J ends were trimmed by 2 bases and 2 bases, with 13 bases remaining between them. The CDR3 covers 15 residues. Germline V lookup: CDR1 MDHEN, CDR2 SYDVKM. The chain's CDR3 is CASSLRGQYTYEQYF. The CDR3 DNA sequence: TGTGCCAGCAGTTTACGTGGACAGTATACCTACGAGCAGTACTTC.

CDR3: CASSVSLQGQTGELFF. The CDR3 nucleotides are TGTGCCAGCAGCGTCAGCTTACAGGGGCAAACCGGGGAGCTGTTTTTT. The chain links TRBV9 to TRBJ2-2; TRBD1 matches 7 bases. J lost 5 bases, V lost 2 bases, and 9 bases had no gene match. CDR1 is SGDLS, CDR2 YYNGEE, per germline. This CDR3 comprises 16 residues.